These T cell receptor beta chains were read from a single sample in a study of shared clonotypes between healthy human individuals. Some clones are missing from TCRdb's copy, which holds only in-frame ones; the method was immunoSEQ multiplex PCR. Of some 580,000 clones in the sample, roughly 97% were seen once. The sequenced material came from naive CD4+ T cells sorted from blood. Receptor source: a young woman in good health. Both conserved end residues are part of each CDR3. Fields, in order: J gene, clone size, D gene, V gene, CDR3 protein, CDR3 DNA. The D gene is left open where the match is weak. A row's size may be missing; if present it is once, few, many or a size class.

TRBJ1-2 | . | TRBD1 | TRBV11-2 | CASSGNRGAGYGYTF | TGTGCCAGCAGCGGAAACAGGGGAGCGGGCTATGGCTACACCTTC
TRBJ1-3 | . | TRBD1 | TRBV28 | CASRPRGNPGNTIYF | TGTGCCAGCAGGCCCAGGGGGAACCCTGGAAACACCATATATTTT
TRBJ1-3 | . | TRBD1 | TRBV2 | CASSEGTGPPNTIYF | TGTGCCAGCAGTGAAGGGACAGGCCCCCCAAACACCATATATTTT
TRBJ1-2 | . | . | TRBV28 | CASSSTPNYGYTF | TGTGCCAGCAGTTCCACACCTAACTATGGCTACACCTTC
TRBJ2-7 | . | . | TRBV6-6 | CASRLQEDSYEQYF | TGTGCCAGCAGGCTACAGGAAGACTCCTACGAGCAGTACTTC
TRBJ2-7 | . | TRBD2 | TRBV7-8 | CASSLSGTTYEQYF | TGTGCCAGCAGCCTTAGCGGGACTACCTACGAGCAGTACTTC
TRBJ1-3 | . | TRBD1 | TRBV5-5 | CASSIGTGAGNTIYF | TGTGCCAGCAGCATCGGGACAGGGGCTGGAAACACCATATATTTT
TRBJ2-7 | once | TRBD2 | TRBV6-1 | CASSPRLAGVSEQYF | TGTGCCAGCAGTCCACGACTAGCGGGAGTCTCCGAGCAGTACTTC
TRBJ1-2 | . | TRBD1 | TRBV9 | CASSPRDRGYNYGYTF | TGTGCCAGCAGCCCCAGGGACAGGGGATATAACTATGGCTACACCTTC
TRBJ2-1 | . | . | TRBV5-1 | CASSMPEGSGSNEQFF | TGCGCCAGCAGCATGCCTGAGGGTAGCGGCTCGAATGAGCAGTTCTTC
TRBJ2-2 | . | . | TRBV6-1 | CATYRTLTGELFF | TGTGCCACCTACAGAACATTGACCGGGGAGCTGTTTTTT
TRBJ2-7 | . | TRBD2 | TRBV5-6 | CASSLYSGLADTYEQYF | TGTGCCAGCAGCTTATATTCCGGACTAGCGGACACCTACGAGCAGTACTTC
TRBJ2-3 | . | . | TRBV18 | CASSPLPWGTDTQYF | TGTGCCAGCTCACCACTCCCGTGGGGCACAGATACGCAGTATTTT
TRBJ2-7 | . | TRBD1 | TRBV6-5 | CASGTGGRSEQYF | TGTGCCAGCGGGACAGGGGGCCGATCCGAGCAGTACTTC
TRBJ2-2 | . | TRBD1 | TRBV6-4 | CASSAGQGGAGELFF | TGTGCCAGCAGTGCAGGACAGGGAGGCGCCGGGGAGCTGTTTTTT
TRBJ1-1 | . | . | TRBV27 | CASSYGTPNTEAFF | TGTGCCAGCAGTTACGGGACACCTAACACTGAAGCTTTCTTT
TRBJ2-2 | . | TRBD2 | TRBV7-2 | CASSRGRLAGTPAAGELFF | TGTGCCAGCAGCAGAGGACGACTAGCGGGGACCCCGGCCGCCGGGGAGCTGTTTTTT
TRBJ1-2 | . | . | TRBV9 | CASSVTGSYGYTF | TGTGCCAGCAGCGTTACAGGGTCCTATGGCTACACCTTC
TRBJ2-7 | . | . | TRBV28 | CASSIPGGHEQYF | TGTGCCAGCAGTATACCCGGGGGACACGAGCAGTACTTC
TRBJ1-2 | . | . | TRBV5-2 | CASKYMVRKTYGYTF | TGTGCCAGCAAGTATATGGTACGAAAGACCTATGGCTACACCTTC
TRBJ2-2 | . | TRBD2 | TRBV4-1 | CASSRLPPTSGGGTGELFF | TGCGCCAGCAGTCGACTCCCCCCAACTAGCGGGGGAGGCACCGGGGAGCTGTTTTTT
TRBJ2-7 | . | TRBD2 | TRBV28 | CASSLSNLAGESYEQYF | TGTGCCAGCAGTTTGAGTAACTTAGCGGGAGAAAGTTACGAGCAGTACTTC
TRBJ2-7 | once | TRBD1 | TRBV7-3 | CASSRGTGEADEQYF | TGTGCCAGCAGCCGCGGAACAGGGGAAGCGGACGAGCAGTACTTC
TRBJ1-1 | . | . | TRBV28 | CASRTYPGRAFF | TGTGCCAGCAGAACATATCCGGGACGAGCTTTCTTT
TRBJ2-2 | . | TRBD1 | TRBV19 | CASSGALGQGPTGELFF | TGTGCCAGTAGCGGTGCCTTGGGACAGGGCCCCACCGGGGAGCTGTTTTTT
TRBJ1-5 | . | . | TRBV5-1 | CASSFDGNQPQHF | TGCGCCAGCAGCTTTGACGGCAATCAGCCCCAGCATTTT
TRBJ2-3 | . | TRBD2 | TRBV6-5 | CASRRTSGTDTQYF | TGTGCCAGCAGAAGGACTAGCGGCACAGATACGCAGTATTTT
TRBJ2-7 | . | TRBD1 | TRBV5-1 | CASSLWTGTGYEQYF | TGCGCCAGCAGCTTGTGGACAGGGACGGGCTACGAGCAGTACTTC
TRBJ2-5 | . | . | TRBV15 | CATSRDGRAGETQYF | TGTGCCACCAGCAGAGATGGTCGGGCAGGCGAGACCCAGTACTTC
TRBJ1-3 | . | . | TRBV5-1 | CASTPDGNTIYF | TGCGCCAGTACCCCGGATGGAAACACCATATATTTT
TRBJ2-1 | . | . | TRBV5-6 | CASSPGTPDLNEQFF | TGTGCCAGCAGCCCGGGGACTCCGGATTTGAATGAGCAGTTCTTC
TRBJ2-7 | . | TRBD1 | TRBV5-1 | CASSSQGRSNEQYF | TGCGCCAGCAGCTCACAGGGGAGAAGCAACGAGCAGTACTTC
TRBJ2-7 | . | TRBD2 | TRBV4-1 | CASSHIAGGGFYEQYF | TGCGCCAGCAGCCACATAGCGGGAGGAGGTTTCTACGAGCAGTACTTC
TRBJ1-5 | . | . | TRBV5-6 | CASSLQGWYSNQPQHF | TGTGCCAGCAGTCTCCAGGGGTGGTATAGCAATCAGCCCCAGCATTTT
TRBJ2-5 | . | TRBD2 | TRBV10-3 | CATGLAGFQETQYF | TGTGCCACTGGACTAGCGGGATTTCAAGAGACCCAGTACTTC
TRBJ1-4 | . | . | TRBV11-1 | CASSPDRGNSEKLFF | TGTGCCAGCAGCCCAGATCGAGGGAATAGTGAAAAACTGTTTTTT
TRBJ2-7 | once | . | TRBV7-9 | CASIIVGSNEQYF | TGTGCCAGCATCATTGTGGGGTCCAACGAGCAGTACTTC
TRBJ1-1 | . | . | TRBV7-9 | CASSLAQGEVSEAFF | TGTGCCAGCAGCTTAGCGCAAGGGGAAGTCTCTGAAGCTTTCTTT
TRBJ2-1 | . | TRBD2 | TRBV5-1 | CASSRLAGDNEQFF | TGCGCCAGCAGCCGACTAGCGGGAGACAATGAGCAGTTCTTC
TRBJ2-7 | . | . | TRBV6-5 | CASSEQGYEQYF | TGTGCCAGCAGCGAACAGGGATACGAGCAGTACTTC
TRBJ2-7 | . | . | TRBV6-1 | CASSEHRGSTYEQYF | TGTGCCAGCAGTGAGCATAGGGGGTCTACCTACGAGCAGTACTTC
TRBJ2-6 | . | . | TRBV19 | CASSIWDWYGANVLTF | TGTGCCAGTAGTATTTGGGACTGGTATGGGGCCAACGTCCTGACTTTC
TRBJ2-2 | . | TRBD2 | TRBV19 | CASSMSLTGGRELFF | TGTGCCAGTAGTATGTCGCTTACGGGGGGTAGGGAGCTGTTTTTT
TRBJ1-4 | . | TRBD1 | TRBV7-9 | CASSASSGTDLEEKLFF | TGTGCCAGCAGCGCCTCATCCGGGACAGACTTAGAGGAAAAACTGTTTTTT
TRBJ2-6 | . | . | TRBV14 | CASSQRGYTPSGANVLTF | TGTGCCAGCAGCCAAAGGGGGTATACCCCTTCTGGGGCCAACGTCCTGACTTTC
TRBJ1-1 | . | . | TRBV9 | CASSVAPGSEAFF | TGTGCCAGCAGCGTAGCCCCAGGGTCTGAAGCTTTCTTT
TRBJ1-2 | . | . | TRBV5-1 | CASSRGKGGDYGYTF | TGCGCCAGCAGCCGTGGCAAAGGGGGAGACTATGGCTACACCTTC
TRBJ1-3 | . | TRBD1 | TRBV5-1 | CASSFGTGENTIYF | TGCGCCAGCAGCTTTGGGACAGGGGAAAACACCATATATTTT
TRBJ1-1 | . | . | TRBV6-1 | CASSEGPMNTEAFF | TGTGCCAGCAGTGAGGGACCGATGAACACTGAAGCTTTCTTT
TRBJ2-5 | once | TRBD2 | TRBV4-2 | CASSHGTSGMGGETQYF | TGTGCCAGCAGCCACGGGACTAGCGGGATGGGGGGAGAGACCCAGTACTTC
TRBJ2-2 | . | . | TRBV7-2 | CASSLVRDRNTGELFF | TGTGCCAGCAGCTTAGTCCGGGACCGAAACACCGGGGAGCTGTTTTTT
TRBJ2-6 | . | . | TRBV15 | CATSRRGSGANVLTF | TGTGCCACCAGCAGAAGGGGTTCTGGGGCCAACGTCCTGACTTTC
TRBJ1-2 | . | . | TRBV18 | CASSPQANYGYTF | TGTGCCAGCTCACCACAAGCTAACTATGGCTACACCTTC
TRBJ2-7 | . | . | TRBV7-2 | CASSKGGYEQYF | TGTGCCAGCAGCAAAGGGGGCTACGAGCAGTACTTC
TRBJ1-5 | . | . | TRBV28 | CASRDRLNQPQHF | TGTGCCAGCAGGGACAGACTCAATCAGCCCCAGCATTTT
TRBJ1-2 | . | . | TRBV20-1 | CSAIQGWGYTF | TGCAGTGCTATACAGGGTTGGGGCTACACCTTC
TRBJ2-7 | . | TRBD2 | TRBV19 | CASSNEVRTSSYEQYF | TGTGCCAGTAGTAATGAAGTCCGGACTAGCTCCTACGAGCAGTACTTC
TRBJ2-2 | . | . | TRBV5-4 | CASSLTNTGELFF | TGTGCCAGCAGCCTGACCAATACCGGGGAGCTGTTTTTT
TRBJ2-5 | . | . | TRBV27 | CASSPSQRFRSQETQYF | TGTGCCAGCAGTCCCTCCCAGCGGTTTCGGTCCCAAGAGACCCAGTACTTC